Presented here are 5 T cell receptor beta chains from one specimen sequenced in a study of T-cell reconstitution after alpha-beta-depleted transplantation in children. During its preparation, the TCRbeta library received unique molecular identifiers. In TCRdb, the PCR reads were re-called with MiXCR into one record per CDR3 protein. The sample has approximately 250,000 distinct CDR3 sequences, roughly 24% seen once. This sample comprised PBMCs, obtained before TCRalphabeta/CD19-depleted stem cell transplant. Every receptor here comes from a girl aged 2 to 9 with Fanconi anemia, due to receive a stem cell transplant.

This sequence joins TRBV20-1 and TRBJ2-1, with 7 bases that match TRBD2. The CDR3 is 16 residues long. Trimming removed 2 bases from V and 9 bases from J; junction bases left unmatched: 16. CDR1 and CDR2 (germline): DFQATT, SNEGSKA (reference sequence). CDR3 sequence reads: CSARSLGTSEMTEQFF. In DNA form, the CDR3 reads TGCAGTGCTAGAAGCCTTGGAACTAGCGAGATGACTGAGCAGTTCTTC.

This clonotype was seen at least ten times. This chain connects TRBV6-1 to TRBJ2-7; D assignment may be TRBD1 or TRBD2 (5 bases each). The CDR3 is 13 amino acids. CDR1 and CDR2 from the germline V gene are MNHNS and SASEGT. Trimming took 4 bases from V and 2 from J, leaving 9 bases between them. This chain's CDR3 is CASSVRGAYEQYF. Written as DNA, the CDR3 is TGTGCCAGCAGTGTTAGGGGAGCCTACGAGCAGTACTTC.

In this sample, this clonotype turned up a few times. The CDR3 DNA is TGTGCCAGCAGCTTACTGGGTATAGGGGGCACCGGGGAGCTGTTTTTT. Protein: CASSLLGIGGTGELFF. This chain connects TRBV7-2 to TRBJ2-2; possibly TRBD1 for D (6 bases). Trimming took off 2 bases at V and 4 bases at J, with 14 bases between the two ends. Germline V CDR1 and CDR2: SGHTA, FQGNSA. The CDR3 runs 16 residues. Looking up the rest from reference TRBV7-2 and TRBJ2-2 gives the full variable domain: GAGVSQSPSNKVTEKGKDVELRCDPISGHTALYWYRQSLGQGLEFLIYFQGNSAPDKSGLPSDRFSAERTGGSVSTLTIQRTQQEDSAVYLCASSLLGIGGTGELFFGEGSRLTVL.

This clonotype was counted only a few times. The CDR3 loop is CASSPSSLDRGMNTEAFF. As DNA, the CDR3 is TGTGCCAGCAGTCCCTCATCCCTGGACAGGGGAATGAACACTGAAGCTTTCTTT. The rearrangement joins TRBV12-3 or TRBV12-4 to TRBJ1-1; 9 nucleotides agree with TRBD1. The CDR3 sequence is 18 residues long. Losses at the gene ends were 5 bases for V and 0 bases for J; bases not matched to a gene: 13.

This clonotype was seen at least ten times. The CDR3 protein is CASSGGVKLGRYNEQFF. The DNA of the CDR3 is TGTGCCAGCAGCGGGGGGGTTAAACTAGGAAGGTACAATGAGCAGTTCTTC. This chain links TRBV12-3 or TRBV12-4 with TRBJ2-1, with 8 bases aligning to TRBD2. The CDR3 contains 17 residues. With 6 bases clipped from V and 4 bases from J, the junction kept 14 bases outside the gene matches.